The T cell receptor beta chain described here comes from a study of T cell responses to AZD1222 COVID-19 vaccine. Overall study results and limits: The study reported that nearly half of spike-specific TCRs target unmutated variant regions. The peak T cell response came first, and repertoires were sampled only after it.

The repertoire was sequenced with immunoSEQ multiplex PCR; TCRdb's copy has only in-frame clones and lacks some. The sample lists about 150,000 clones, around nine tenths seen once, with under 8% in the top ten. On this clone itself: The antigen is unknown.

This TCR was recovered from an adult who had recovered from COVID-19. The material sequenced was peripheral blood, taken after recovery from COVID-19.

This CDR3 reads CASSYSGDRVSGYTF. In DNA, the CDR3 is TGTGCCAGCAGTTACTCGGGGGACAGGGTCAGTGGCTACACCTTC. The V call is TRBV6-5, the J call TRBJ1-2, with 9 bases fitting TRBD1. Trimming took 0 bases from V and 7 from J; bases not matched to a gene: 6. CDR1 MNHEY and CDR2 SVGAGI come from the germline V gene. The CDR3 extends over 15 amino acids.